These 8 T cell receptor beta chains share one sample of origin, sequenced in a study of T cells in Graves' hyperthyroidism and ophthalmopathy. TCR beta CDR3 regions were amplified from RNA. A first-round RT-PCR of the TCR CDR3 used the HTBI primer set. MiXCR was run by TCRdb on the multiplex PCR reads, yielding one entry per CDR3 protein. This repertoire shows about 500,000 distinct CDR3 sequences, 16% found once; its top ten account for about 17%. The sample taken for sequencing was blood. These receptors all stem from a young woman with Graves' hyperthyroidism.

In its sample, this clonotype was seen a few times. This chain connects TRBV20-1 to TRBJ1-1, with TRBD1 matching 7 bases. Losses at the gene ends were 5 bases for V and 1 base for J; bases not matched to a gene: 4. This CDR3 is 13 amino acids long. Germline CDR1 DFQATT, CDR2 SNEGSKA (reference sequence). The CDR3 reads CSAPGQANTEAFF. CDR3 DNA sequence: TGCAGTGCTCCCGGACAGGCGAACACTGAAGCTTTCTTT.

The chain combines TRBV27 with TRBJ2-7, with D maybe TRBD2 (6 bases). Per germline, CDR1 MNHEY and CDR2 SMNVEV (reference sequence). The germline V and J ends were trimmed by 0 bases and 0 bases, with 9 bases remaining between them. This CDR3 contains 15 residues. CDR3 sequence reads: CASSLSSGLSYEQYF. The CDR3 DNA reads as TGTGCCAGCAGTTTATCTAGCGGCCTCTCCTACGAGCAGTACTTC.

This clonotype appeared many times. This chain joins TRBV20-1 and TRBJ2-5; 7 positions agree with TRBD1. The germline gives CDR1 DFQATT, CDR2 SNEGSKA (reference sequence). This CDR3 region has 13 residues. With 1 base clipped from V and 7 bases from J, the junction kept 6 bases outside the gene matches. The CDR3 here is CSARAQGPGTQYF. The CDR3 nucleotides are TGCAGTGCTAGAGCACAGGGGCCCGGGACCCAGTACTTC.

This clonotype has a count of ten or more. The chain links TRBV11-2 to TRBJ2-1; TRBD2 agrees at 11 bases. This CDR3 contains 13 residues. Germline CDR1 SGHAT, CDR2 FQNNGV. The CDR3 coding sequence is TGTCGCGAAGCTAGCGGGGGGTACAATGAGCAGTTCTTC. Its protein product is CREASGGYNEQFF.

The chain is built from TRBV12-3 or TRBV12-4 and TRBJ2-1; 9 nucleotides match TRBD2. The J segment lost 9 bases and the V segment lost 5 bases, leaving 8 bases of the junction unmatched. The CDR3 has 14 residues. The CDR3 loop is CASSALAGYGEQFF. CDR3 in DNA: TGTGCCAGCAGTGCTCTAGCGGGGTACGGTGAGCAGTTCTTC.

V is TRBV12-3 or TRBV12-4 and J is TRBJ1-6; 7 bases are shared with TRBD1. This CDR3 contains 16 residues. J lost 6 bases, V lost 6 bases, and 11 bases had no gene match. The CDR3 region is CASRMTSRGGNSPLHF. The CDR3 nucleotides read TGTGCCAGCAGAATGACCAGCAGGGGGGGTAATTCACCCCTCCACTTT.

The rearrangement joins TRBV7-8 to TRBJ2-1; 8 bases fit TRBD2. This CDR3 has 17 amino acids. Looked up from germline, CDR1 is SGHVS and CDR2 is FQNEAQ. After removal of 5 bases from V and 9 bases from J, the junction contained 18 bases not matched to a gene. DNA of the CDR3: TGTGCCAGCAGCCCGGGTCTAGCGGGTTCGAGAGTTGGTGAGCAGTTCTTC. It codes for CASSPGLAGSRVGEQFF.

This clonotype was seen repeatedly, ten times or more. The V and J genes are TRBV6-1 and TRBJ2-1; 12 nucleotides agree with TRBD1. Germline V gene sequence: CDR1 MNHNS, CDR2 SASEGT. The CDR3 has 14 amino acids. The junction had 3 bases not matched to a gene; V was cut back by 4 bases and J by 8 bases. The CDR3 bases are TGTGCCAGCAGTGTGGGACAGGGGGCTTATGAGCAGTTCTTC. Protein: CASSVGQGAYEQFF.